This is a list of T cell receptor beta chains from one sample in a study of blood T cell repertoires in COVID-19. The table came from immunoSEQ multiplex PCR; TCRdb's copy has only in-frame clones and leaves some out. The table has some 230,000 clones, around 83% seen once. The source material was peripheral blood. These receptors were collected from a man aged 35-49 years with acute or convalescent COVID-19. The CDR3 runs from the conserved cysteine through the conserved F or W. Each record gives: D gene, V gene, CDR3 length, CDR3 protein. A D gene is named only where the DNA matches it firmly.

-,TRBV5-4,14,CASSIRSSYNEQFF
-,TRBV2,15,CASSSQRAGANVLTF
-,TRBV2,15,CASSEAERMNTEAFF
TRBD1,TRBV28,15,CASRSSGTGKKKLFF
-,TRBV5-1,14,CASSPTTGNTEAFF
TRBD2,TRBV5-4,20,CASSRLASGGAKQGSYEQYF
-,TRBV4-2,14,CASSQGGLAETQYF
-,TRBV5-1,14,CASSPDTGGYGYTF
-,TRBV29-1,10,CSGTRGEAFF
-,TRBV12-3/TRBV12-4,13,CASSLGADQPQHF
-,TRBV5-1,20,CASSLAYGLGQGITGNTIYF
TRBD1,TRBV5-6,14,CASSSGTGGQPQHF
-,TRBV7-2,13,CASSISGQNGYTF
-,TRBV2,15,CASTASGGGNQPQHF
TRBD1,TRBV28,15,CASRSGTGGGYGYTF
TRBD1,TRBV18,14,CASSPGQGNYGYTF
-,TRBV4-2,16,CASSQNFRGINSPLHF
-,TRBV3-1/TRBV3-2,14,CASSQAGDGTEAFF
TRBD1,TRBV5-1,14,CASSLRQGGGGYTF
TRBD1,TRBV28,14,CASRRTGEYYGYTF
-,TRBV6-1,15,CASSDEQYNTGELFF
-,TRBV9,15,CASSVEGGPWNEQFF
-,TRBV6-2/TRBV6-3,15,CASSPQASSRNIQYF
-,TRBV29-1,13,CSVRLPWENTIYF
-,TRBV5-1,13,CASSFGQQETQYF
TRBD1,TRBV19,14,CASAQGGQGAEAFF
-,TRBV5-5,17,CASSRQTRPSPGEKLFF
-,TRBV5-6,14,CASSLPGNLNEQFF
-,TRBV5-1,14,CASSPAGGRDTQYF
-,TRBV2,14,CASSEGEGGTEAFF
-,TRBV9,15,CASSTQAISGNTIYF
-,TRBV5-4,14,CASSLGRREETQYF
TRBD2,TRBV6-6,15,CASSYTSGGTGELFF
-,TRBV29-1,13,CSVEVEGQSPLHF
-,TRBV11-2,14,CASSLGIGDYGYTF
TRBD1,TRBV29-1,15,CSGMGQGAFGNTIYF